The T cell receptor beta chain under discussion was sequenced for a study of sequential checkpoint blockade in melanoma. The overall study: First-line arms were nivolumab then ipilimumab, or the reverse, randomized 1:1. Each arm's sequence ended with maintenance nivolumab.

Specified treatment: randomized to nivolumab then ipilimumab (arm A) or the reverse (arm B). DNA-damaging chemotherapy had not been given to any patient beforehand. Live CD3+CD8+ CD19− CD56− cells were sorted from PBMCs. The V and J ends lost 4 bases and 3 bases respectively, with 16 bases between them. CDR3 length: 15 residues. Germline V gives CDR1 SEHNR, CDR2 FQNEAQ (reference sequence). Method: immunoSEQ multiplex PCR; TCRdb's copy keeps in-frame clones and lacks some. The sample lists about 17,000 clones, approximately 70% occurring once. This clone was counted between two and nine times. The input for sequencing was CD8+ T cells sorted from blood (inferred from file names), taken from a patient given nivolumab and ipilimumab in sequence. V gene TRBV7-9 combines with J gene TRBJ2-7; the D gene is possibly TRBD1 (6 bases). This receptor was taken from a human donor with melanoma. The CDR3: CASSSRDKARYEQYF. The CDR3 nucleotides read TGTGCCAGCAGCTCCCGGGACAAGGCCCGCTACGAGCAGTACTTC. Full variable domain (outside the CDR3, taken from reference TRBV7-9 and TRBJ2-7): DTGVSQNPRHKITKRGQNVTFRCDPISEHNRLYWYRQTLGQGPEFLTYFQNEAQLEKSRLLSDRFSAERPKGSFSTLEIQRTEQGDSAMYLCASSSRDKARYEQYFGPGTRLTVT.